This T cell receptor beta chain was obtained from a study of Graves' ophthalmopathy and Graves' hyperthyroidism. The V and J ends lost 4 bases and 2 bases respectively, with 14 bases between them. Germline assignment: CDR1 SEHNR and CDR2 FQNEAQ (reference sequence). This CDR3 contains 15 residues. TCR beta CDR3 amplification used RNA transcripts. RT-PCR was first run with HTBI primers, then multiplex PCR in a second round. TCRdb fed the multiplex PCR reads into MiXCR, producing one record per CDR3 protein. The sample includes 500,000 to 800,000 distinct CDR3 sequences, approximately 39% of them seen just once.

The sample was peripheral blood. The V gene is TRBV7-9, the J gene TRBJ2-5; D not certain. The clonotype comes from an adult man with Graves' ophthalmopathy. CDR3 amino acids: CASSWVKAGQETQYF. CDR3 sequence (DNA): TGTGCCAGCAGCTGGGTCAAGGCCGGGCAAGAGACCCAGTACTTC. The full variable domain, its missing parts supplied by reference TRBV7-9 and TRBJ2-5, is DTGVSQNPRHKITKRGQNVTFRCDPISEHNRLYWYRQTLGQGPEFLTYFQNEAQLEKSRLLSDRFSAERPKGSFSTLEIQRTEQGDSAMYLCASSWVKAGQETQYFGPGTRLLVL.